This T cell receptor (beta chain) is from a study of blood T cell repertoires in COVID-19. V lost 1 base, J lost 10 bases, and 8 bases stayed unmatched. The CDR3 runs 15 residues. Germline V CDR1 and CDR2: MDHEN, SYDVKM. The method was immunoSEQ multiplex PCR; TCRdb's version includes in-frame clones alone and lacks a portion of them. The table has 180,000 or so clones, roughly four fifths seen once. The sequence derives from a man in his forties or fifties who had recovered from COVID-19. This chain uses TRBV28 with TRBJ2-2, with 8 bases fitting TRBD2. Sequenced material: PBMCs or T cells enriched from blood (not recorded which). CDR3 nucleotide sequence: TGTGCCAGCAGTTTATCTGGGACTAGGATGAAGGAGCTGTTTTTT. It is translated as CASSLSGTRMKELFF.